This record covers a single T cell receptor (beta chain). This sample is part of a study of CD8 T cells in Susac syndrome. The CDR3 is made up of 17 amino acids. V dropped 0 bases and J dropped 4; count of bases not matched to a gene: 8. Germline CDR1 DFQATT, CDR2 SNEGSKA (reference sequence). cDNA came from approximately 0.5 to 1 ug RNA primed by random hexamers. TCRdb reprocessed the immunoSEQ multiplex PCR reads with MiXCR, giving one entry per CDR3 protein. The sample comprises about 200,000 distinct CDR3 sequences, 85% to 95% of which are singletons, and less than 0.11% rests with the top ten. The sample taken for sequencing was CD4+ T cells from PBMCs. The clonotype originates from a human donor in good health. The chain is built from TRBV20-1 and TRBJ2-4; 11 nucleotides match TRBD2. CDR3 nucleotides: TGCAGTGCTAGAGATCCCAGACTAGCGGGGAAGAAAAACATTCAGTACTTC. As protein: CSARDPRLAGKKNIQYF.